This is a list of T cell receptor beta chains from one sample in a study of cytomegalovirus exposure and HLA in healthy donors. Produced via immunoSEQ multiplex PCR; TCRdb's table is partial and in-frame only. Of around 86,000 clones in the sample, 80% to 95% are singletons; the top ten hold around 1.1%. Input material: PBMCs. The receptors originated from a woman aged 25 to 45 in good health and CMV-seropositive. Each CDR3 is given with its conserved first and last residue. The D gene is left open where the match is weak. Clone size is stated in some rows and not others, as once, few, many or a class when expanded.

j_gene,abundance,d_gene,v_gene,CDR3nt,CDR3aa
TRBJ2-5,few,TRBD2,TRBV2,TGTGCCAGCAGTGAAACGGCTAGCGGGAGGGGTACGGAGACCCAGTACTTC,CASSETASGRGTETQYF
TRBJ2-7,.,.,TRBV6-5,TGTGCCAGCAGTTACTCGAGGGTTGGCGAGCAGTACTTC,CASSYSRVGEQYF
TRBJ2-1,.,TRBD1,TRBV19,TGTGCCAGCTCCGGGACAGGGGACTACAATGAGCAGTTCTTC,CASSGTGDYNEQFF
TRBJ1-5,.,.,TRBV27,TGTGCCAGCAGTTGGGGCGCAGAAAATCAGCCCCAGCATTTT,CASSWGAENQPQHF
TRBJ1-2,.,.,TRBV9,TGTGCCAGCAGCGTAGCATCGGGCAGGGGTGACTATGGCTACACCTTC,CASSVASGRGDYGYTF
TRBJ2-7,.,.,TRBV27,TGTGCCAGCAGTCGGGGGTTTGGGGTCATACGATACGAGCAGTACTTC,CASSRGFGVIRYEQYF
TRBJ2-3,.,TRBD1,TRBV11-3,TGTGCCAGCAGCTCCCGGGACAGGGGTTCGGATACGCAGTATTTT,CASSSRDRGSDTQYF
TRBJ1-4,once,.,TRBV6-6,TGTGCCAGCAGTACGGACAGCCCCAGGGAAAAACTGTTTTTT,CASSTDSPREKLFF
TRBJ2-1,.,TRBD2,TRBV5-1,TGCGCCAGCAGCTCTGTTTTAGCGGGAGTACACAATGAGCAGTTCTTC,CASSSVLAGVHNEQFF
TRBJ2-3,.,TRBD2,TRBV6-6,TGTGCCAGCAGTCCCCGGACTAGCGGGGGGGATACGCAGTATTTT,CASSPRTSGGDTQYF
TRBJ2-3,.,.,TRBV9,TGTGCCAGCAGCGCACCGACTAGCACAGATACGCAGTATTTT,CASSAPTSTDTQYF
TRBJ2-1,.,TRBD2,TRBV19,TGTGCCAGTAGTGCTACTAGCGCTCGCTACAATGAGCAGTTCTTC,CASSATSARYNEQFF
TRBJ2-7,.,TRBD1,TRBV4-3,TGCGCCAGCAGCCACCGGACAGGTCCTTCCTACGAGCAGTACTTC,CASSHRTGPSYEQYF
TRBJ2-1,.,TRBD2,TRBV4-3,TGCGCCAGCAGCCAAGTACTAGCGGGAGCATACAATGAGCAGTTCTTC,CASSQVLAGAYNEQFF
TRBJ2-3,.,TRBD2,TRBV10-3,TGTGCCACCGACCGACTCAGCGGGAGAGGTGGCAATACGCAGTATTTT,CATDRLSGRGGNTQYF
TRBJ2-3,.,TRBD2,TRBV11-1,TGTGCCAGCAGCTTATGGTCTAGCGGGAGGGCCGCCCCAGATACGCAGTATTTT,CASSLWSSGRAAPDTQYF
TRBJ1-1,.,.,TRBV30,TGTGCCTGGAGTGGGGGAGCTGAAGCTTTCTTT,CAWSGGAEAFF
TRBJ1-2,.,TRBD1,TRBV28,TGTGCCAGCAGTTCACCGGGACAGGGGGCGCTCCGCCAAATTAACTATGGCTACACCTTC,CASSSPGQGALRQINYGYTF
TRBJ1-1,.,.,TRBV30,TGTGCCTGGAGGGCGGGACCAAACACTGAAGCTTTCTTT,CAWRAGPNTEAFF
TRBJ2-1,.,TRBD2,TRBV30,TGTGCCTGGAGTCGTAGTCGGACTAGCGGGAGGGCGCGGGATGAGCAGTTCTTC,CAWSRSRTSGRARDEQFF
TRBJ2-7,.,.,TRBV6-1,TGTGCCAGCGTTGAACGGTACGAGCAGTACTTC,CASVERYEQYF
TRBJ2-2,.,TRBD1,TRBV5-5,TGTGCCAGCAGCTTTCCAGGGGGCGAGGAGCTGTTTTTT,CASSFPGGEELFF
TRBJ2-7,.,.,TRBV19,TGTGCCAGTAGTATAGATCACAGGCCTTCGCCCTACGAGCAGTACTTC,CASSIDHRPSPYEQYF
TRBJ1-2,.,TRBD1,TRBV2,TGTGCCAACACCCGGGACAGGGGTAACTATGGCTACACCTTC,CANTRDRGNYGYTF
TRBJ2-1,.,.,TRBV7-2,TGTGCCAGCAGCTTTACTGGCGGCAGCTCCTACAATGAGCAGTTCTTC,CASSFTGGSSYNEQFF
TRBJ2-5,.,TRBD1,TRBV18,TGTGCCAGCTCACCCCCGACAGGGGGGCAAGAGACCCAGTACTTC,CASSPPTGGQETQYF
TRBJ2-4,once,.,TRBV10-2,TGCGCCAGCAGAGAGAGCTTAGCCAAAAACATTCAGTACTTC,CASRESLAKNIQYF
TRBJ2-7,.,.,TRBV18,TGTGCCAGCTCAATGGAGGGTTGGGTTATTTCGCACGAGCAGTACTTC,CASSMEGWVISHEQYF
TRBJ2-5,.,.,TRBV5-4,TGTGCCAGCAGCTTGGGCGGGGAAGAGACCCAGTACTTC,CASSLGGEETQYF
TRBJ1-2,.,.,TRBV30,TGTGCCTGGAGGTCCACCGCTATTAACTATGGCTACACCTTC,CAWRSTAINYGYTF
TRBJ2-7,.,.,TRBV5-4,TGTGCCAGCAGCGGAGACCAGAGGCGATTACCCTCCTACGAGCAGTACTTC,CASSGDQRRLPSYEQYF
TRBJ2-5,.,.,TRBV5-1,TGCGCCAGCAGCTTGGCTAAGGAGGTTTATAGGGTTGCGGAGACCCAGTACTTC,CASSLAKEVYRVAETQYF
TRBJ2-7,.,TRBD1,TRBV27,TGTGCCAGCAGGCCGGGACAGATCTCCTACGAGCAGTACTTC,CASRPGQISYEQYF
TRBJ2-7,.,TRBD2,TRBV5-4,TGTGCCAGCAGCTTCTTAGGGGGAAGCGGGAGTTACCCAGTCGACGAGCAGTACTTC,CASSFLGGSGSYPVDEQYF
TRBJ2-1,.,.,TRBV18,TGTGCCAGCTCCGGACTGGCGGGGAATGAGCAGTTCTTC,CASSGLAGNEQFF
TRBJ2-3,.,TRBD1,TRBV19,TGTGCCAGTGCTACAGGGGATCGGTGGGCAGATACGCAGTATTTT,CASATGDRWADTQYF
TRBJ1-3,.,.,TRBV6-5,TGTGCCAGCAGTTACCGGGGAAGCTCTGGAAACACCATATATTTT,CASSYRGSSGNTIYF
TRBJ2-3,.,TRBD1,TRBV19,TGTGCCAGTAGACCACAGGGGCTCACAGATACGCAGTATTTT,CASRPQGLTDTQYF
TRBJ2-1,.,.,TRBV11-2,TGTGCCAGCAGACCCGGGACAATCTCCTACAATGAGCAGTTCTTC,CASRPGTISYNEQFF
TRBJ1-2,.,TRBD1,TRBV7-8,TGTGCCAGCAGCTTAGGCATCCGAGGGCGGGACAGGGGGCCCCTTAACTATGGCTACACCTTC,CASSLGIRGRDRGPLNYGYTF
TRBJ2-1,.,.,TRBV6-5,TGTGCCAGCAGTTACTCGATGGGGGCGGGGGTGTTCTTC,CASSYSMGAGVFF
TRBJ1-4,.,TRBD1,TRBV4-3,TGCGCCAGCAGCCAAGTCTACGGCAGGGGGGAAAAACTGTTTTTT,CASSQVYGRGEKLFF
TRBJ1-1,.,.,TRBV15,TGTGCCACCAGCAGAGATTGGAGGGCAGGGGAAGCTTTCTTT,CATSRDWRAGEAFF
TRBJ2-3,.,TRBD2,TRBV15,TGTGCCACCAGCAGCAGCGGGAGCTGGACAGATACGCAGTATTTT,CATSSSGSWTDTQYF
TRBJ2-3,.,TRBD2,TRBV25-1,TGTGCCAGCAGAAGGACTAGCGGGAGAACGCAGTATTTT,CASRRTSGRTQYF
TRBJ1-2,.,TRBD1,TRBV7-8,TGTGCCAGCAGCGGACAGGGATACTATGGCTACACCTTC,CASSGQGYYGYTF
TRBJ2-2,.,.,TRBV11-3,TGTGCCAGCAGCTTTCATCCGAACACCGGGGAGCTGTTTTTT,CASSFHPNTGELFF
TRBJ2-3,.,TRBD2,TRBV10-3,TGTGCCATCAGTGAGTCCCTAGCGGGAGATACGCAGTATTTT,CAISESLAGDTQYF
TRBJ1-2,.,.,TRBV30,TGTGCCTGGGACAGCGCTTGGGACCCGAATATGGCGGGGGGCTACACCTTC,CAWDSAWDPNMAGGYTF
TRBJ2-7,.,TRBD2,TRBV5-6,TGTGCCAGCAGCTTGGTGTCTAGCGGTGAGCAGTACTTC,CASSLVSSGEQYF
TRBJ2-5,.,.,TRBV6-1,TGTGCCAGCACGGCCGTTGGACAAATTCAAGAGACCCAGTACTTC,CASTAVGQIQETQYF
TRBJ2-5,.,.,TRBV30,TGTGCCTGGAGTGTACAGTCCCAAGAGACCCAGTACTTC,CAWSVQSQETQYF
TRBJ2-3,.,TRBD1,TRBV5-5,TGTGCCAGCAGCTTGGGACAGGGGATCACAGATACGCAGTATTTT,CASSLGQGITDTQYF
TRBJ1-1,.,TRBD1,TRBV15,TGTGCCACCAGTTCAGGGGGGAAGGACACTGAAGCTTTCTTT,CATSSGGKDTEAFF
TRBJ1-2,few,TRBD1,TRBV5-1,TGCGCCAGCAGCCCCCAGACAGGGGGAAATGGCTACACCTTC,CASSPQTGGNGYTF
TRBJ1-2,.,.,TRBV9,TGTGCCAGCAGCCAAGGAGGGTCATTCCGCTATGGCTACACCTTC,CASSQGGSFRYGYTF
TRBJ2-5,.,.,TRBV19,TGTGCCAGTAGAAGGACAGCCGCTGGAGAGACCCAGTACTTC,CASRRTAAGETQYF
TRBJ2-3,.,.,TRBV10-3,TGTGCCACCCACTTTGCTTCGGGAGCAGATACGCAGTATTTT,CATHFASGADTQYF
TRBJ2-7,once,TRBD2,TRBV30,TGTGCCTGGAGTCCTGGACTAGCCTCCGAGCAGTACTTC,CAWSPGLASEQYF
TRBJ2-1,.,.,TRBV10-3,TGTGCCATCAGTGTCAATCTGACCCTATCTTCAGGCAATGAGCAGTTCTTC,CAISVNLTLSSGNEQFF